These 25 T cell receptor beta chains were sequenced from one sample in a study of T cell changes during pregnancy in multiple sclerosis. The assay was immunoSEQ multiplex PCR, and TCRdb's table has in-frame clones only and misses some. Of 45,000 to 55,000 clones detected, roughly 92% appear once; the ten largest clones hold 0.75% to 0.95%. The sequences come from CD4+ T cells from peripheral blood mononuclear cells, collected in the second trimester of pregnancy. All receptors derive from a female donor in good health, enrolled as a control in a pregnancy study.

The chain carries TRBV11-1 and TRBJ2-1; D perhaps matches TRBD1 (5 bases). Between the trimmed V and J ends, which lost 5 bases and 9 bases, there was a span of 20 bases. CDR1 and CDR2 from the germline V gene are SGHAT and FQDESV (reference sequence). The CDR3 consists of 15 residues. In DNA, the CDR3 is TGTGCCAGCAGCCGACAGATGTCTCTCCAAGGTGAGCAGTTCTTC. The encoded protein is CASSRQMSLQGEQFF.

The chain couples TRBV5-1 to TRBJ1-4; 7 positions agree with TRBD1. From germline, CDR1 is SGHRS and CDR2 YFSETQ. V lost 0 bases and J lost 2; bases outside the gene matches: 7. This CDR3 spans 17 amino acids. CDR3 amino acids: CASSLDRGTGTNEKLFF. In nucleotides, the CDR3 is TGCGCCAGCAGCTTGGACAGGGGAACTGGGACTAATGAAAAACTGTTTTTT.

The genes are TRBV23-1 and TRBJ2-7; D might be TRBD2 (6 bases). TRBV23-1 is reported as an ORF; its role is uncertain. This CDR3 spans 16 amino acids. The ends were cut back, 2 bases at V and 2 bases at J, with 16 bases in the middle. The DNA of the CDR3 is TGCGCCAGCAGTCAAATGGGGGGAACCACTACCTACGAGCAGTACTTC. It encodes CASSQMGGTTTYEQYF.

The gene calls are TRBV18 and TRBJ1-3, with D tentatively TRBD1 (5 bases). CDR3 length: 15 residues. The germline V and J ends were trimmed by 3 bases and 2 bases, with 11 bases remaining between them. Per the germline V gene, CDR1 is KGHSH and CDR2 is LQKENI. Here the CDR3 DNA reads TGTGCCAGCTCACCCTTACTGACAGCTGGAAACACCATATATTTT. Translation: CASSPLLTAGNTIYF. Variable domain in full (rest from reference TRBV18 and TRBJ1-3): NAGVMQNPRHLVRRRGQEARLRCSPMKGHSHVYWYRQLPEEGLKFMVYLQKENIIDESGMPKERFSAEFPKEGPSILRIQQVVRGDSAAYFCASSPLLTAGNTIYFGEGSWLTVV.

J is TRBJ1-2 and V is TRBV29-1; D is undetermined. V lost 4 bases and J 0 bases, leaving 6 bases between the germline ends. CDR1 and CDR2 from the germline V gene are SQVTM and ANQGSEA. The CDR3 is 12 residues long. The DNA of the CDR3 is TGCAGCGTTGCGGGAGCTAACTATGGCTACACCTTC. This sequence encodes CSVAGANYGYTF.

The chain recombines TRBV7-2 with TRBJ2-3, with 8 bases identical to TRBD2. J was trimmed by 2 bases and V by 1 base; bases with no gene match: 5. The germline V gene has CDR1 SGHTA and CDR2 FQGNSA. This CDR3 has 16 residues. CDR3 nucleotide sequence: TGTGCCAGCAGCTTAGGGGCGGGAGGCCTCACAGATACGCAGTATTTT. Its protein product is CASSLGAGGLTDTQYF.

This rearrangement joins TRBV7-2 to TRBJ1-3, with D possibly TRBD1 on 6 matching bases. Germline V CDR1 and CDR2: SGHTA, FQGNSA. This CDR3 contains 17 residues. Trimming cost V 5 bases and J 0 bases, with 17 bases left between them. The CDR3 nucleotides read TGTGCCAGCAGCCCAAAGTCGGGACACTCCTCTGGAAACACCATATATTTT. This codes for CASSPKSGHSSGNTIYF.

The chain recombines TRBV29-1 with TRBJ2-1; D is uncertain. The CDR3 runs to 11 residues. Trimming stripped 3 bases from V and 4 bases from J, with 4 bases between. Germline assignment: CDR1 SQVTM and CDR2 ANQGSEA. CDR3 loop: CSVESYNEQFF. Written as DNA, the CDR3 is TGCAGCGTTGAGAGTTACAATGAGCAGTTCTTC.

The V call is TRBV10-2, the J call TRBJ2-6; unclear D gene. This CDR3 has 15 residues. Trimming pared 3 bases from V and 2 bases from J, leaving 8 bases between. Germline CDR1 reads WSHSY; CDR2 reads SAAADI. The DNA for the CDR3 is TGCGCCAGCAGTGACCCAGGCGCTGGGGCCAACGTCCTGACTTTC. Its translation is CASSDPGAGANVLTF.

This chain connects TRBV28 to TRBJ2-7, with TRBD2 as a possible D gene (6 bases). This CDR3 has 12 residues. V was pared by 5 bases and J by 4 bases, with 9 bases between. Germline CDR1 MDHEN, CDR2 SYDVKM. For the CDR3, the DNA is TGTGCCAGCAGTCCCGGGAGATACGAGCAGTACTTC. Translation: CASSPGRYEQYF.

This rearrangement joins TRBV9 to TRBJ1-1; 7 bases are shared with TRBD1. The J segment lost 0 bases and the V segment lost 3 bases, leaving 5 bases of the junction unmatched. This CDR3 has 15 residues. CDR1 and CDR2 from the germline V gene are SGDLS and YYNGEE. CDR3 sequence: CASSAPGTVNTEAFF. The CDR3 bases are TGTGCCAGCAGCGCACCCGGGACAGTGAACACTGAAGCTTTCTTT. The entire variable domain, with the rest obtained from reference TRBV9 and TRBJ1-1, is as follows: DSGVTQTPKHLITATGQRVTLRCSPRSGDLSVYWYQQSLDQGLQFLIQYYNGEERAKGNILERFSAQQFPDLHSELNLSSLELGDSALYFCASSAPGTVNTEAFFGQGTRLTVV.

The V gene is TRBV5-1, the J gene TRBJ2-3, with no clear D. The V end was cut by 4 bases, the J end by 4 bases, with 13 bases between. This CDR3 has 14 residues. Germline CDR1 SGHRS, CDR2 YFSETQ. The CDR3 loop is CASSPLGVPDTQYF. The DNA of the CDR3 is TGCGCCAGCAGCCCCTTAGGAGTTCCAGATACGCAGTATTTT.

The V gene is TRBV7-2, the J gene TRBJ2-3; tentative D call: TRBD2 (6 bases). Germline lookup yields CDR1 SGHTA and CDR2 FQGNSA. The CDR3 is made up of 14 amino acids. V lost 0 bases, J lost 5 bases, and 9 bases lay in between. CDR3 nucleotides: TGTGCCAGCAGCTTAGCGGGAGGTCAAGATACGCAGTATTTT. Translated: CASSLAGGQDTQYF.

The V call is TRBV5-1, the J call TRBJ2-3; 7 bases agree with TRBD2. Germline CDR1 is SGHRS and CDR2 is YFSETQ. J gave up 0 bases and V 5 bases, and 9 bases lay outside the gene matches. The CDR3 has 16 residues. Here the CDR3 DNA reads TGCGCCAGCAGAGAAAGCGCGGGAGTCAGCACAGATACGCAGTATTTT. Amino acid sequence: CASRESAGVSTDTQYF.

CDR3 protein: CASSILAGPGETQYF. The CDR3 coding sequence is TGTGCCAGCAGCATCCTAGCGGGACCGGGGGAGACCCAGTACTTC. This chain joins TRBV9 and TRBJ2-5, with 9 bases identical to TRBD2. Germline CDR1 is SGDLS and CDR2 is YYNGEE. The CDR3 spans 15 residues. The trim removed 4 bases at V and 5 bases at J, leaving 9 bases unmatched.

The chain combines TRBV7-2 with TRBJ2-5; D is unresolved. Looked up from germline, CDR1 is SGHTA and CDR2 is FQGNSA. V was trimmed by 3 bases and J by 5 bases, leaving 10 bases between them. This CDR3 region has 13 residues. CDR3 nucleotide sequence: TGTGCCAGCAGCTTTCAGCGAGCGGAGACCCAGTACTTC. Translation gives CASSFQRAETQYF.

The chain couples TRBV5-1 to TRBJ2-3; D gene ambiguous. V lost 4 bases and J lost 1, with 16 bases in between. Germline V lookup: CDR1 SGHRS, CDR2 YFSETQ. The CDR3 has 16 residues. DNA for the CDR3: TGCGCCAGCAGCGAGCTAGGAGTAGTAGGCACAGATACGCAGTATTTT. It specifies CASSELGVVGTDTQYF.

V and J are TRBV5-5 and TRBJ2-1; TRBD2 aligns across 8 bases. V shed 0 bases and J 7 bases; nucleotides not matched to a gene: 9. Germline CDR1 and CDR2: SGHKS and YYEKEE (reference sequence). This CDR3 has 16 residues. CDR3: CASSLGSGVLGNEQFF. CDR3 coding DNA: TGTGCCAGCAGCTTGGGTAGCGGGGTATTAGGAAATGAGCAGTTCTTC.

DNA for the CDR3: TGCGCCAGCAGCCTGGGACTAAGCCAAGAGACCCAGTACTTC. This sequence encodes CASSLGLSQETQYF. This chain links TRBV5-1 with TRBJ2-5, with 7 bases matching TRBD2. Germline lookup yields CDR1 SGHRS and CDR2 YFSETQ. This CDR3 spans 14 amino acids. With 4 bases clipped from V and 1 base from J, the junction kept 4 bases outside the gene matches. Looking up the rest from reference TRBV5-1 and TRBJ2-5 gives the full variable domain: KAGVTQTPRYLIKTRGQQVTLSCSPISGHRSVSWYQQTPGQGLQFLFEYFSETQRNKGNFPGRFSGRQFSNSRSEMNVSTLELGDSALYLCASSLGLSQETQYFGPGTRLLVL.

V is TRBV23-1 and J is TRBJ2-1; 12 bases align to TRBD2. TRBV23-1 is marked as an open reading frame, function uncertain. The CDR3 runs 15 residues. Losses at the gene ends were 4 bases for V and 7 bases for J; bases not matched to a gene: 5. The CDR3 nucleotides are TGCGCCAGCAGTCCGCGGACTAGCGGGGAGAATGAGCAGTTCTTC. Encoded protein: CASSPRTSGENEQFF.

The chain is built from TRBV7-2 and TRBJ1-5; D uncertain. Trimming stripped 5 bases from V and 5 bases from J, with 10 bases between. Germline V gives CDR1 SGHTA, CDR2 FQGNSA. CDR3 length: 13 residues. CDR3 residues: CASSQTQYQPQHF. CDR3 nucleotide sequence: TGTGCCAGCAGCCAGACACAGTATCAGCCCCAGCATTTT.

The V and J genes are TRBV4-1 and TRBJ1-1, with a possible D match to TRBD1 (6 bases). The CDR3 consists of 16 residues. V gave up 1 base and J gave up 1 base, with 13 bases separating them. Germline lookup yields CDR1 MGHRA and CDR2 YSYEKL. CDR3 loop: CASSQGVQGKNTEAFF. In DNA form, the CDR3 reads TGCGCCAGCAGCCAAGGGGTACAGGGAAAGAACACTGAAGCTTTCTTT.

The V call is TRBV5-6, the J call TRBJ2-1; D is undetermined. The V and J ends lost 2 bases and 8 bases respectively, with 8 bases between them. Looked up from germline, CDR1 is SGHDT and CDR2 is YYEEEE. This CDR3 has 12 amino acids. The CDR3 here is CASSLYPYEQFF. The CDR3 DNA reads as TGTGCCAGCAGCTTATATCCGTATGAGCAGTTCTTC.

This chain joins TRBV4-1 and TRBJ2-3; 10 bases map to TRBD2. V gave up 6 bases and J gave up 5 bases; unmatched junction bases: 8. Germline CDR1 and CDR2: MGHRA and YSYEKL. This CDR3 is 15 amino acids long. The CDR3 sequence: CASRGLAGVIDTQYF. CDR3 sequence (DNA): TGCGCCAGCAGGGGTCTAGCGGGAGTGATAGATACGCAGTATTTT.

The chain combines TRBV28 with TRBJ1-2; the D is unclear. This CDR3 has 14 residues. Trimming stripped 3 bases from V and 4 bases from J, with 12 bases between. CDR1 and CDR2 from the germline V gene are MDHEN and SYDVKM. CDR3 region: CASSLVDSFYGYTF. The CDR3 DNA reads TGTGCCAGCAGTTTGGTAGACTCGTTCTATGGCTACACCTTC.